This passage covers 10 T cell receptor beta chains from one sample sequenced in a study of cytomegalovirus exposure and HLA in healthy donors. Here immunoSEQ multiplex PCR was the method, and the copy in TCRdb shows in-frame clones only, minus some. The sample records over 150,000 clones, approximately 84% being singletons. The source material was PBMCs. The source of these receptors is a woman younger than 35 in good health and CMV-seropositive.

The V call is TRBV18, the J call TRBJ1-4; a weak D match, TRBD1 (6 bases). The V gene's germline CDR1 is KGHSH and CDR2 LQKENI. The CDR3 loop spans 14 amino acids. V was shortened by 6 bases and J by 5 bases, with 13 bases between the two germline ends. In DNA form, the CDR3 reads TGTGCCAGCTCTCCGGACAGACGCAATGAAAAACTGTTTTTT. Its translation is CASSPDRRNEKLFF. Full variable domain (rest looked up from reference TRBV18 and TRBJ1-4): NAGVMQNPRHLVRRRGQEARLRCSPMKGHSHVYWYRQLPEEGLKFMVYLQKENIIDESGMPKERFSAEFPKEGPSILRIQQVVRGDSAAYFCASSPDRRNEKLFFGSGTQLSVL.

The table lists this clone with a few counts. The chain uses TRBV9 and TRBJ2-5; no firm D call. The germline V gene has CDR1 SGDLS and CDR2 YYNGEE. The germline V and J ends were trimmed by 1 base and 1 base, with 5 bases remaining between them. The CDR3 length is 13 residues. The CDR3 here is CASSVTGQETQYF. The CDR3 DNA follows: TGTGCCAGCAGCGTAACGGGCCAAGAGACCCAGTACTTC.

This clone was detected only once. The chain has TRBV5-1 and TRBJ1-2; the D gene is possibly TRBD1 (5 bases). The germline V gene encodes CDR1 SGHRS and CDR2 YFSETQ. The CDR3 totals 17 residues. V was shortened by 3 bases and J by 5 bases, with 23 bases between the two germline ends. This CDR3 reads CASSYRGSQEIYYGYTF. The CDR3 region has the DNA TGCGCCAGCAGCTATCGGGGGAGTCAGGAGATATATTATGGCTACACCTTC.

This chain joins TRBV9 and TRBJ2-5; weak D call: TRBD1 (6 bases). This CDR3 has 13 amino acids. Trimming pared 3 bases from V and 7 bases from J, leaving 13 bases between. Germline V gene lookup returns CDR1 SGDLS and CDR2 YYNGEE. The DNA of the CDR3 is TGTGCCAGCAGCGGGACAGTGGACACGACCCAGTACTTC. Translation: CASSGTVDTTQYF.

CDR3 sequence reads: CASSEGTVGTEAFF. CDR3 nucleotides: TGTGCCAGCAGTGAAGGGACAGTGGGCACTGAAGCTTTCTTT. The chain carries TRBV2 and TRBJ1-1, with D possibly being TRBD1 (6 bases). V lost 1 base, J lost 4 bases, and 10 bases lay in between. Germline V gene sequence: CDR1 SNHLY, CDR2 FYNNEI. The CDR3 is made up of 14 amino acids.

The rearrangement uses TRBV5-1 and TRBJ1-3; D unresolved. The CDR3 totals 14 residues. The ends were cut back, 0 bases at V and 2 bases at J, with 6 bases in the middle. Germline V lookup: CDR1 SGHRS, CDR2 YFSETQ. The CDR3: CASSLGETGNTIYF. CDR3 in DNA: TGCGCCAGCAGCTTGGGCGAGACTGGAAACACCATATATTTT.

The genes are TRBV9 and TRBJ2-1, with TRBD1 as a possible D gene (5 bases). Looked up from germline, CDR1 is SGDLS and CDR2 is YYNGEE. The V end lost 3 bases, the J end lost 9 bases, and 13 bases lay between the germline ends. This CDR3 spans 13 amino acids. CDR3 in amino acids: CASSGRQPPEQFF. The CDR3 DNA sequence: TGTGCCAGCAGCGGTAGACAGCCCCCTGAGCAGTTCTTC. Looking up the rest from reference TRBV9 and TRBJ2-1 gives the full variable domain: DSGVTQTPKHLITATGQRVTLRCSPRSGDLSVYWYQQSLDQGLQFLIQYYNGEERAKGNILERFSAQQFPDLHSELNLSSLELGDSALYFCASSGRQPPEQFFGPGTRLTVL.

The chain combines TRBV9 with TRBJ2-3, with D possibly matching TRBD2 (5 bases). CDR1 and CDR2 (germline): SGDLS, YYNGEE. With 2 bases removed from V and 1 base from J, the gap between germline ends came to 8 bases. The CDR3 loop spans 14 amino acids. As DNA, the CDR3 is TGTGCCAGCAGCGTTGGAGGCCGCACAGATACGCAGTATTTT. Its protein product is CASSVGGRTDTQYF.

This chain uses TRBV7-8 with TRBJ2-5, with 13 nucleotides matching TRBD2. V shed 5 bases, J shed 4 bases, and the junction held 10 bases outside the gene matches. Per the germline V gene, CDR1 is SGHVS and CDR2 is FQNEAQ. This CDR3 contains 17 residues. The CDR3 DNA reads TGTGCCAGCAGCCCCGGACTAGCGGGGGACCTCATAGAGACCCAGTACTTC. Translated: CASSPGLAGDLIETQYF.

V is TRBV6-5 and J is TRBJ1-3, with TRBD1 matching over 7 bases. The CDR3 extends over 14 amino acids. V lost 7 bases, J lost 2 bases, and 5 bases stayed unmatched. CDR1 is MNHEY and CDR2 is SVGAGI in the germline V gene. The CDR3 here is CASKTDRAGNTIYF. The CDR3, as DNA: TGTGCCAGCAAGACCGACAGGGCTGGAAACACCATATATTTT.